A selection of T cell receptor beta chains follows, all from one sample in a study of human T cells and chemical hapten exposure. TCRdb re-called the RACE reads through MiXCR, storing one row per CDR3 protein. The sample includes under 130,000 distinct CDR3 sequences, roughly 11% of them seen just once. The sample consisted of whole blood, taken in connection with sensitization to the hapten diphenylcyclopropenone (DPC). All receptors derive from a woman in her 40s with alopecia areata. Some clones in this sample may be carry-over from other donors' samples. Both conserved end residues are part of each CDR3. The D gene is left open where the match is weak. Expanded clones are given a class, and other clones once, few, many or no size at all.

>TRBD2|TRBJ2-1|TRBV2|few
TGTGCCAGCACCCGACTAGCGGGAGGGGATGAGCAGTTCTTC
CASTRLAGGDEQFF
>.|TRBJ2-2|TRBV28|many
TGTGCCAGCAGTTTAAGTTTGGGGGGTTTCACCGGGGAGCTGTTTTTT
CASSLSLGGFTGELFF
>.|TRBJ1-1|TRBV7-9|few
TGTGCCAGCAGCTTTCGAGGAGCGAACACTGAAGCTTTCTTT
CASSFRGANTEAFF
>.|TRBJ2-7|TRBV18|many
TGTGCCAGCTCACCACAGGAACGGGAGATGGACGAGCAGTACTTC
CASSPQEREMDEQYF
>.|TRBJ2-7|TRBV12-3/TRBV12-4|few
TGTGCCAGCAGTCTCCGGGACGGGACCTACGAGCAGTACTTC
CASSLRDGTYEQYF
>.|TRBJ2-1|TRBV6-5|few
TGTGCCAGCAGTTACGAGGCTAGCTCCTACAATGAGCAGTTCTTC
CASSYEASSYNEQFF
>.|TRBJ1-1|TRBV7-8|many
TGTGCCAGCAGTCCCACCGCACGGAACACTGAAGCTTTCTTT
CASSPTARNTEAFF
>.|TRBJ2-2|TRBV14|many
TGTGCCAGCAGCTTTGACCGGGGACCCGGGGAGCTGTTTTTT
CASSFDRGPGELFF
>.|TRBJ2-3|TRBV7-2|few
TGTGCCAGCAGCCAGTCGTGGTCAGATACGCAGTATTTT
CASSQSWSDTQYF
>.|TRBJ2-3|TRBV3-1|.
TGTGCCAGCAGCCAACGAGATACGCAGTATTTT
CASSQRDTQYF
>TRBD1|TRBJ1-5|TRBV20-1|many
TGCAGTGCTAGGACAGGGGTCAATCAGCCCCAGCATTTT
CSARTGVNQPQHF
>TRBD2|TRBJ2-1|TRBV3-1|many
TGTGCCAGCAGCACTGGAGCGGGGACCTACAATGAGCAGTTCTTC
CASSTGAGTYNEQFF
>TRBD2|TRBJ2-3|TRBV11-2|many
TGTGCCAGCAGCTTAGGACTAGCGGGGTTCCTCAAAGAAACGGATACGCAGTATTTT
CASSLGLAGFLKETDTQYF
>TRBD2|TRBJ2-5|TRBV7-2|few
TGTGCCAGCAGCTTATGGCGGGGGGTCGTTGGAGAGACCCAGTACTTC
CASSLWRGVVGETQYF
>.|TRBJ1-1|TRBV11-2|few
TGTGCCAGCAGCTTACCCGCTTCCCCCCGTGCTTTCTTT
CASSLPASPRAFF
>.|TRBJ2-3|TRBV5-4|few
TGTGCCAGCAGCTTAGGCCGGCTAGGCGGCACAGATACGCAGTATTTT
CASSLGRLGGTDTQYF
>TRBD1|TRBJ1-1|TRBV4-3|.
TGCGCCAGCAGCCAAGACGCAGGGGGCGGTGGGATGAACACTGAAGCTTTCTTT
CASSQDAGGGGMNTEAFF
>.|TRBJ2-3|TRBV7-9|few
TGTGCCAGCACCTTGTTGATAAGAGAAACAGATACGCAGTATTTT
CASTLLIRETDTQYF
>TRBD1|TRBJ1-1|TRBV6-6|few
TGTGCCAGCACCTACGACAGGGACATGGGAGTAGGTTTCTTT
CASTYDRDMGVGFF
>TRBD1|TRBJ1-5|TRBV5-1|few
TGCGCCAGCAGCTGGGACAGCAGCAATCAGCCCCAGCATTTT
CASSWDSSNQPQHF
>TRBD1|TRBJ2-2|TRBV6-5|.
TGTGCCAGCAGATGGGACAGGGATACCGGGGAGCTGTTTTTT
CASRWDRDTGELFF
>.|TRBJ1-1|TRBV29-1|many
TGCAGCGTTGATAACGGCAACACTGAAGCTTTCTTT
CSVDNGNTEAFF
>.|TRBJ2-3|TRBV3-1|.
TGTGCCAGCAGCCAGGGTATAGATACGCAGTATTTT
CASSQGIDTQYF
>.|TRBJ2-7|TRBV30|.
TGTGCCTGGAGTGTACTTCCAAGGGGAGGCGAGCAGTACTTC
CAWSVLPRGGEQYF
>.|TRBJ1-1|TRBV6-5|few
TGTGCCAGCAGTTACCCTTCTCCGGGGGGAGTGTACACTGAAGCTTTCTTT
CASSYPSPGGVYTEAFF
>.|TRBJ1-5|TRBV12-3/TRBV12-4|few
TGTGCCAGCAGATCGGACCATAGCAATCAGCCCCAGCATTTT
CASRSDHSNQPQHF
>.|TRBJ1-4|TRBV3-1|.
TGTGCCAGCAGCCAAGGGAGTTATGAAAAACTGTTTTTT
CASSQGSYEKLFF
>TRBD1|TRBJ2-1|TRBV11-2|many
TGTGCCAGCAGCTTAGATCCAGGGGGCGTCTACAATGAGCAGTTCTTC
CASSLDPGGVYNEQFF
>.|TRBJ1-4|TRBV6-1|many
TGTGCCAGCGGCCTGGGGGGGGCGCTTACTAATGAAAAACTGTTTTTT
CASGLGGALTNEKLFF
>TRBD1|TRBJ2-7|TRBV10-3|many
TGTGCCATCGGGACAGGCTCCTACGAGCAGTACTTC
CAIGTGSYEQYF
>TRBD2|TRBJ2-2|TRBV11-2|many
TGTGCCAGCAGCTCAGCGGGGGGGATCTCCGGGGAGCTGTTTTTT
CASSSAGGISGELFF
>TRBD2|TRBJ2-7|TRBV28|few
TGTGCCAGCATCTCGGGGGGGTACGAGCAGTACTTC
CASISGGYEQYF
>TRBD2|TRBJ2-1|TRBV18|many
TGTGCCAGCTCACCAAGTCTAAGCGGGAGCCACAATGAGCAGTTCTTC
CASSPSLSGSHNEQFF
>.|TRBJ1-1|TRBV4-1|many
TGCGCCAGCAGCCAAGGCCCCCTAACGGCTGAAGCTTTCTTT
CASSQGPLTAEAFF
>TRBD1|TRBJ2-2|TRBV9|many
TGTGCCAGCAGCCCTGAGTCAGGGGGTAGTACCGGGGAGCTGTTTTTT
CASSPESGGSTGELFF
>.|TRBJ1-1|TRBV30|many
TGTGCCTGGAGTAGAACAGGGACCACTGAAGCTTTCTTT
CAWSRTGTTEAFF
>TRBD2|TRBJ2-7|TRBV10-3|few
TGTGCCATCAGTCTAGCGGGAGGGCCCGACGAGCAGTACTTC
CAISLAGGPDEQYF
>.|TRBJ2-3|TRBV7-2|few
TGTGCCAGCAGCTTAATGAGCGTGGTTAGTGGAGATACGCAGTATTTT
CASSLMSVVSGDTQYF
>.|TRBJ2-6|TRBV29-1|many
TGCAGCGTTGAGGGGGGTTTTGGGGCCAACGTCCTGACTTTC
CSVEGGFGANVLTF
>.|TRBJ1-1|TRBV27|many
TGTGCCAGCAGTTTAACCGGGACACTGAACACTGAAGCTTTCTTT
CASSLTGTLNTEAFF
>.|TRBJ2-2|TRBV4-2|few
TGTGCCAGCAGGCTCAACCGAGCCGGGGAGCTGTTTTTT
CASRLNRAGELFF